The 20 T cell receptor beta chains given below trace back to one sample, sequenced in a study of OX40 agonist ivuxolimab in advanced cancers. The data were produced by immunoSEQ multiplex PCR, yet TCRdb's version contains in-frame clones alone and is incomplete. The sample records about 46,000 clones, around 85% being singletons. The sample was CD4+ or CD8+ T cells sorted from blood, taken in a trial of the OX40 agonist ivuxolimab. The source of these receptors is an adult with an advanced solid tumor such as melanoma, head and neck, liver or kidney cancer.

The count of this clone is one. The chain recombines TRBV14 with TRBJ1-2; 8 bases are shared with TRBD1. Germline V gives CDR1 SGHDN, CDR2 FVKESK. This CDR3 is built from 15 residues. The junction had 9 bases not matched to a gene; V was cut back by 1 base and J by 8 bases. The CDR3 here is CASSQVAGTGQGYTF. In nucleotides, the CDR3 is TGTGCCAGCAGCCAAGTTGCGGGGACAGGTCAAGGCTACACCTTC.

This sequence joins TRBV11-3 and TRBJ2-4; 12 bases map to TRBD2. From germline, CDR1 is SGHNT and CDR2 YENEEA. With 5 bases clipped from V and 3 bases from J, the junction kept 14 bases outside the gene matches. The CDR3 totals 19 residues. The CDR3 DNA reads TGTGCCAGCAGCCTCAGACTAGCGGGAGAGGGCATAGTCAAAAACATTCAGTACTTC. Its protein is CASSLRLAGEGIVKNIQYF.

DNA for the CDR3: TGTGCCAGCAGCCAAACAGGCCGCGGCTACACCTTC. Its protein is CASSQTGRGYTF. The J gene is TRBJ1-2, the V gene TRBV27; a possible D gene is TRBD1 (5 bases). The CDR3 runs to 12 residues. In germline, CDR1 is MNHEY, CDR2 SMNVEV (reference sequence). Trimming shortened V by 6 bases and J by 8 bases, and 13 bases separated the two germline ends.

CDR3 loop: CATATTGGPYEQYF. DNA of the CDR3: TGTGCCACCGCCACGACAGGGGGCCCCTACGAGCAGTACTTC. The V call is TRBV6-1, the J call TRBJ2-7; 10 nucleotides match TRBD1. This CDR3 spans 14 amino acids. V shed 10 bases, J shed 2 bases, and the junction held 8 bases outside the gene matches. Germline V lookup: CDR1 MNHNS, CDR2 SASEGT.

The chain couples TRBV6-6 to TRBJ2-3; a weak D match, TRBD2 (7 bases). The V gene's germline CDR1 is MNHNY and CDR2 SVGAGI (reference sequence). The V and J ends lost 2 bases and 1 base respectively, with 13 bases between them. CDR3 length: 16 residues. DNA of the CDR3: TGTGCCAGCAGTTACCAAGGGGGGGTTGGCACAGATACGCAGTATTTT. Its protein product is CASSYQGGVGTDTQYF.

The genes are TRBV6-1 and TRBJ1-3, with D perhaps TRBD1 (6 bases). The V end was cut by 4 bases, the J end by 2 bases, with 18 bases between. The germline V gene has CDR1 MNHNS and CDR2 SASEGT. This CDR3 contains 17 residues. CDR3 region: CASSVESQGFPGNTIYF. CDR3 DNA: TGTGCCAGCAGTGTAGAAAGCCAGGGGTTTCCTGGAAACACCATATATTTT.

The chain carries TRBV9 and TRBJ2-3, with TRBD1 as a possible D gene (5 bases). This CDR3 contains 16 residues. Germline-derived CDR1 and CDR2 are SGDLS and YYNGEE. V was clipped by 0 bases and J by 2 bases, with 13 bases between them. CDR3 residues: CASSVVVVGPTDTQYF. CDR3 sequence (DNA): TGTGCCAGCAGCGTAGTTGTGGTGGGGCCCACAGATACGCAGTATTTT.

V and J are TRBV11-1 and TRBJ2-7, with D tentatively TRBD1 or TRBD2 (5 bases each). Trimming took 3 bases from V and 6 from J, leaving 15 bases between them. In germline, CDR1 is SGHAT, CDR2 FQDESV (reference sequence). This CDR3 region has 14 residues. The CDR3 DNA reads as TGTGCCAGCAGCTTGAGGGGAGTGGGTCGCGAGCAGTACTTC. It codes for CASSLRGVGREQYF.

As DNA, the CDR3 is TGTGCCAGCAGTGAAGTAGGCTTCGGACAGGGGTTTGAAAAACTGTTTTTT. It translates to CASSEVGFGQGFEKLFF. This chain links TRBV25-1 with TRBJ1-4, with 9 bases lining up with TRBD1. The germline CDR1 and CDR2 sequences are MGHDK and SYGVNS. V lost 2 bases, J lost 7 bases, and 11 bases stayed unmatched. The CDR3 has 17 amino acids.

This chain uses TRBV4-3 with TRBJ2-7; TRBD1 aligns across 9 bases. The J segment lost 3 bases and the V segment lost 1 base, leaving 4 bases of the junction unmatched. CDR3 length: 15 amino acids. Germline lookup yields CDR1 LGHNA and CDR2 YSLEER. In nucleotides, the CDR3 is TGCGCCAGCAGCCAAGGGACAGGGGTGTACTACGAGCAGTACTTC. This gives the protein CASSQGTGVYYEQYF.

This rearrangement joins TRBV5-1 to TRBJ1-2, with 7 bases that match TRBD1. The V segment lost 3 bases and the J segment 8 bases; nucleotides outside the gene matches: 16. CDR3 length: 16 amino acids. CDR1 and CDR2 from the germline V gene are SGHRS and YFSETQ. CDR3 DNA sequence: TGCGCCAGCAGCTCCGGACAGGACCGATTTACGTTGGGCTACACCTTC. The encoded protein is CASSSGQDRFTLGYTF.

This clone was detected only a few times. Here the CDR3 reads CASSYGYGYTF. The CDR3 DNA reads TGTGCCAGCAGTTACGGCTATGGCTACACCTTC. The gene calls are TRBV6-5 and TRBJ1-2; D unclear. The CDR3 contains 11 residues. V lost 2 bases and J 4 bases, leaving 2 bases between the germline ends. CDR1 and CDR2 from the germline V gene are MNHEY and SVGAGI.

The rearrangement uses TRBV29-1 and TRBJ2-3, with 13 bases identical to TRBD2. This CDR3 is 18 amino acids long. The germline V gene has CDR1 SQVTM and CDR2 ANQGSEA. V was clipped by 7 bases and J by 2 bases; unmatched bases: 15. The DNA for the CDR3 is TGCAGCGCTGATGGGACTAGCGGGACCCAGGGATTCACAGATACGCAGTATTTT. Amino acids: CSADGTSGTQGFTDTQYF.

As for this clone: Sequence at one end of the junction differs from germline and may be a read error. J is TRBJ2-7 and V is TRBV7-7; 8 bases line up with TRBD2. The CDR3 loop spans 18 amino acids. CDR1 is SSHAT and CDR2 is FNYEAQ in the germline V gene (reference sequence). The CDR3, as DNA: TGTGCTAGCAGCTTAGAAGTGTTTCGGTCTAGCGGGTCCAACGAGCAGTACTTC. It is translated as CASSLEVFRSSGSNEQYF. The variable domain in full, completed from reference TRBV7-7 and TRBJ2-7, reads GAGVSQSPRYKVTKRGQDVTLRCDPISSHATLYWYQQALGQGPEFLTYFNYEAQPDKSGLPSDRFSAERPEGSISTLTIQRTEQRDSAMYRCASSLEVFRSSGSNEQYFGPGTRLTVT.

Here the CDR3 DNA reads TGTGCCAGTAGTATCAGGGGAGAAGTCAATCAGCCCCAGCATTTT. It yields the protein CASSIRGEVNQPQHF. The chain combines TRBV19 with TRBJ1-5; perhaps TRBD1 as D (6 bases). CDR1 and CDR2 (germline): LNHDA, SQIVND (reference sequence). There are 15 residues in the CDR3. V was cut by 3 bases and J by 3 bases, with 12 bases left in between.

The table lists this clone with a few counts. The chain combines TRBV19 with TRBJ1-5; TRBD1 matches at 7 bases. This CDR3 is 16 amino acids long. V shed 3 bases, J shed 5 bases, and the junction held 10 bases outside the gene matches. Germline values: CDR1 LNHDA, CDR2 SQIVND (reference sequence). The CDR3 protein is CASSISTGDYYQPQHF. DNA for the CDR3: TGTGCCAGTAGTATCAGTACAGGGGACTATTATCAGCCCCAGCATTTT.

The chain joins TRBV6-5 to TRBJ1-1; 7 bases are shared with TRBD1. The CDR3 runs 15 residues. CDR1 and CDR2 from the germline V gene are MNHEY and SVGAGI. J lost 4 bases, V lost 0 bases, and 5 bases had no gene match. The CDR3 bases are TGTGCCAGCAGTTACTCAAGGGGGCTTGGCACTGAAGCTTTCTTT. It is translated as CASSYSRGLGTEAFF.

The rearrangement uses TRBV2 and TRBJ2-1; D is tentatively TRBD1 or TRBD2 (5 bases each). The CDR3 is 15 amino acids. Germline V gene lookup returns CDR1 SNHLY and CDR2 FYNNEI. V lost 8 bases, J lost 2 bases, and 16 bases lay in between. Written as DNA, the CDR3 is TGTGCCAGCCGGTCGGGGCTAGGTGCCTACAATGAGCAGTTCTTC. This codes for CASRSGLGAYNEQFF. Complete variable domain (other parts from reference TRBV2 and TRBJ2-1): EPEVTQTPSHQVTQMGQEVILRCVPISNHLYFYWYRQILGQKVEFLVSFYNNEISEKSEIFDDQFSVERPDGSNFTLKIRSTKLEDSAMYFCASRSGLGAYNEQFFGPGTRLTVL.

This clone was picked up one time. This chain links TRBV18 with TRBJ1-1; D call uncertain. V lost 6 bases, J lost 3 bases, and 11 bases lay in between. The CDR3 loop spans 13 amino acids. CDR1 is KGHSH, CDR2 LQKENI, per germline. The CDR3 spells CASSLNPDTEAFF. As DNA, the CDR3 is TGTGCCAGCTCTCTTAACCCGGACACTGAAGCTTTCTTT.

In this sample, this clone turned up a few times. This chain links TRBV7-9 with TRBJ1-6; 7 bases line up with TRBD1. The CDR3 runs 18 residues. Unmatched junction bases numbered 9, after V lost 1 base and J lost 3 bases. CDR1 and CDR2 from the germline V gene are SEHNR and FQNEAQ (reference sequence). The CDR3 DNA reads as TGTGCCAGCAGCTTAGGGGACAGCAAATCCTTCTATAATTCACCCCTCCACTTT. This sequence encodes CASSLGDSKSFYNSPLHF.